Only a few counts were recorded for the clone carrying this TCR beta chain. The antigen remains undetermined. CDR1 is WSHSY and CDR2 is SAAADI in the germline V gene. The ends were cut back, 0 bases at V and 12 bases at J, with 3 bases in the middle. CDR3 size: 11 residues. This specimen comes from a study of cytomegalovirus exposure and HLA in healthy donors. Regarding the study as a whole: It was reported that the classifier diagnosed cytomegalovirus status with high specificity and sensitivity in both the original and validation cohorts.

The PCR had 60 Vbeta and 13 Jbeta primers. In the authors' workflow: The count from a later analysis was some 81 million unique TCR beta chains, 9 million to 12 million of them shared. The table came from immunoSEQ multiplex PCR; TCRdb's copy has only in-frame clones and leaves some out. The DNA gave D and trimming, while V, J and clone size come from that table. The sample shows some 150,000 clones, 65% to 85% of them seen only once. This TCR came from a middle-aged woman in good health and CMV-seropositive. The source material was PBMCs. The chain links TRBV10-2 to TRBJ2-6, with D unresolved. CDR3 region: CASSESGVLTF. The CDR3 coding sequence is TGCGCCAGCAGTGAGTCCGGCGTCCTGACTTTC.